Listed below are T cell receptor beta chains from one sample, sequenced in a study of post-analysis software for immune sequencing data. Each CDR3 protein gets one entry after TCRdb re-called the PCR reads with MiXCR. The profile covers a few hundred thousand distinct CDR3 sequences, with approximately 38% appearing a single time and under 15% taken by the ten largest. Sequenced input: blood. Receptor source: a girl under 18 with multiple sclerosis. Each CDR3 is given with its conserved first and last residue. The D gene is left open where the match is weak. Only part of the rows carry a size: once, few, many, or a class if the clone is expanded.

-	TRBV20-1	TRBJ1-5	few	14	TGCAGTGCTAGAGGTGGGGCGAGGGATCAGCCCCAGCATTTT	CSARGGARDQPQHF
TRBD2	TRBV7-9	TRBJ2-7	once	16	TGTGCCAGCAGCCGGAGCCTAGCGGGGGGGGCAAATGAGCAGTACTTC	CASSRSLAGGANEQYF
TRBD1	TRBV4-1	TRBJ1-1	-	18	TGCGCCAGCAGCCCCTTGATGATCGGACAGGTGGGAAACACTGAAGCTTTCTTT	CASSPLMIGQVGNTEAFF
-	TRBV5-1	TRBJ2-7	-	14	TGCGCCAGCAGCTTGGAATTGGGCTCCTACGAGCAGTACTTC	CASSLELGSYEQYF
-	TRBV4-3	TRBJ1-6	-	16	TGCGCCAGCAGCCAAGATCTGCGGCAGGGAAGTTCACCCCTCCACTTT	CASSQDLRQGSSPLHF
TRBD2	TRBV20-1	TRBJ2-7	few	14	TGCAGTGCCAATTATGGGACTAGCTGGTACGAGCAGTACTTC	CSANYGTSWYEQYF
-	TRBV4-3	TRBJ2-5	-	14	TGCGCCAGCAGCCTGAAAAACCACAGGGATCAGCAGTACTTC	CASSLKNHRDQQYF
-	TRBV7-2	TRBJ2-7	few	15	TGTGCCAGCAGCTTAGAAGCCCTATTAAACTACGAGCAGTACTTC	CASSLEALLNYEQYF
TRBD1	TRBV5-5	TRBJ1-1	-	15	TGTGCCAGCAGCTTGATGGCCACAGGGGACACTGAAGCTTTCTTT	CASSLMATGDTEAFF
-	TRBV11-2	TRBJ1-4	few	16	TGTGCCAGCAGCTTAGAGTCCTACGGCCCTAATGAAAAACTGTTTTTT	CASSLESYGPNEKLFF
-	TRBV20-1	TRBJ2-7	-	10	TGCAGTGTTCCAACCTACGGGCAGTACTTC	CSVPTYGQYF
-	TRBV12-3/TRBV12-4	TRBJ2-2	few	14	TGTGCCAGCAGTTTAATGCCGGGGTCCGGGGAGCTGTTTTTT	CASSLMPGSGELFF
-	TRBV14	TRBJ2-7	-	13	TGTGCCAGCAGCCGTTCAGGCGCCCACGAGCGGTACTTC	CASSRSGAHERYF
-	TRBV6-5	TRBJ1-2	-	13	TGTGCCAGCAGTTACGATTGGGGCTATGGCTACACCTTC	CASSYDWGYGYTF